The 29 T cell receptor beta chains listed next were all sequenced from one sample in a study of shared clonotypes between healthy human individuals. TCRdb's copy holds only in-frame clones and misses some; the assay was immunoSEQ multiplex PCR. The sample consists of some 1,400,000 clones, roughly 96% of them appearing once. Sequencing was carried out using naive CD4+ T cells sorted from blood. Subset reported: CD45RA+ positively selected. Every receptor here comes from a man younger than 45 in good health.

The rearrangement links TRBV5-4 to TRBJ1-1; D gene ambiguous. Germline CDR1 is SGHNT and CDR2 is YYREEE (reference sequence). Trimming removed 0 bases from V and 1 base from J, with 7 bases in between. This CDR3 has 14 amino acids. The CDR3 region has the DNA TGTGCCAGCAGCTTGGCCGGATGGAACACTGAAGCTTTCTTT. Amino acids: CASSLAGWNTEAFF.

This clone is a singleton in its sample. The rearrangement joins TRBV19 to TRBJ2-6; D is uncertain. Trimming stripped 7 bases from V and 3 bases from J, with 10 bases between. Germline values: CDR1 LNHDA, CDR2 SQIVND (reference sequence). This CDR3 is 14 amino acids long. CDR3: CASIRSFGANVLTF. CDR3 DNA sequence: TGTGCCAGTATACGCAGTTTTGGGGCCAACGTCCTGACTTTC.

The chain recombines TRBV5-1 with TRBJ2-7, with TRBD1 matching 7 bases. The CDR3 has 14 amino acids. Germline V gene lookup returns CDR1 SGHRS and CDR2 YFSETQ. V lost 4 bases and J lost 2; bases outside the gene matches: 6. Written as DNA, the CDR3 is TGCGCCAGCAGCCGGGACAGTCAAACCTACGAGCAGTACTTC. As protein: CASSRDSQTYEQYF.

V usage is TRBV30 and J usage is TRBJ2-7; 12 bases fit TRBD2. The CDR3 is made up of 18 amino acids. Germline CDR1 is GTSNPN and CDR2 is SVGIG (reference sequence). With 1 base clipped from V and 3 bases from J, the junction kept 13 bases outside the gene matches. Here the CDR3 reads CAWSARLAGVGRSYEQYF. The CDR3 DNA is TGTGCCTGGAGTGCCCGACTAGCGGGGGTTGGGCGAAGCTACGAGCAGTACTTC. Together with reference TRBV30 and TRBJ2-7, the CDR3 gives the full variable domain: SQTIHQWPATLVQPVGSPLSLECTVEGTSNPNLYWYRQAAGRGLQLLFYSVGIGQISSEVPQNLSASRPQDRQFILSSKKLLLSDSGFYLCAWSARLAGVGRSYEQYFGPGTRLTVT.

The DNA for the CDR3 is TGTGCCAGCAGCTTAGGTCTAGGCCCCTCTGGAAACACCATATATTTT. Residues: CASSLGLGPSGNTIYF. The chain recombines TRBV5-6 with TRBJ1-3; D uncertain. This CDR3 contains 16 residues. V gave up 2 bases and J gave up 0 bases, with 12 bases separating them. Germline-derived CDR1 and CDR2 are SGHDT and YYEEEE.

The rearrangement joins TRBV18 to TRBJ1-5; maybe TRBD1 (5 bases). Trimming took 2 bases from V and 1 from J, leaving 15 bases between them. The CDR3 sequence is 17 residues long. Germline V lookup: CDR1 KGHSH, CDR2 LQKENI. The CDR3 sequence: CASSPLTGSGSNQPQHF. The CDR3, as DNA: TGTGCCAGCTCACCATTAACAGGCAGCGGGAGCAATCAGCCCCAGCATTTT.

As to this clone: The same CDR3 also results from other DNA sequences found in this sample. The V and J genes are TRBV5-1 and TRBJ2-5; 11 bases map to TRBD2. The CDR3 runs to 15 residues. Per the germline V gene, CDR1 is SGHRS and CDR2 is YFSETQ. Trimming at V came to 1 base and at J to 4 bases, leaving 3 bases not matched to a gene. The CDR3 DNA is TGCGCCAGCAGCTTGAGTAGCGGGAGGGGAGAGACCCAGTACTTC. The encoded protein is CASSLSSGRGETQYF.

The V gene is TRBV2, the J gene TRBJ1-2; 7 nucleotides agree with TRBD1. Germline CDR1 and CDR2: SNHLY and FYNNEI. CDR3 size: 14 residues. The DNA of the CDR3 is TGTGCGGAACAGCGGGGCAGGGGGGACTATGGCTACACCTTC. This sequence encodes CAEQRGRGDYGYTF.

The V and J genes are TRBV10-3 and TRBJ2-5; 8 positions match TRBD1. Germline trimming cut 6 bases from V and 1 base from J; bases unmatched to any gene: 7. The CDR3 runs 15 residues. Per germline, CDR1 ENHRY and CDR2 SYGVKD. The CDR3 DNA reads as TGTGCCATCAGCCCAGGGGGCTCTGGCCAAGAGACCCAGTACTTC. This codes for CAISPGGSGQETQYF.

This chain connects TRBV6-5 to TRBJ2-5; 10 nucleotides agree with TRBD1. Near its end, the DNA agrees better with TRBJ2-7, so the J call may be wrong. Per germline, CDR1 MNHEY and CDR2 SVGAGI. The CDR3 totals 15 residues. The CDR3 nucleotides read TGTGCCAGCAGCGACGACAGGGGGCCTTCCTACGAGCAGTACTTC. It specifies CASSDDRGPSYEQYF.

This clone was seen just once. The chain joins TRBV11-2 to TRBJ1-5; D may be TRBD1 (5 bases). CDR1 is SGHAT and CDR2 is FQNNGV in the germline V gene. V shed 0 bases and J shed 2 bases, with 11 bases lying between them. This CDR3 spans 16 amino acids. Written as DNA, the CDR3 is TGTGCCAGCAGCTTAGATGGCCAGGGAGGCAATCAGCCCCAGCATTTT. It encodes CASSLDGQGGNQPQHF.

The V and J genes are TRBV5-4 and TRBJ2-2; perhaps TRBD1 as D (6 bases). This CDR3 has 13 residues. V dropped 7 bases and J dropped 8 bases, with 15 bases sitting between them. Germline CDR1 is SGHNT and CDR2 is YYREEE (reference sequence). CDR3 coding DNA: TGTGCCAGCCGGACAGCGCTTCGGGGGGAGCTGTTTTTT. This encodes CASRTALRGELFF.

This clone was counted once. The chain uses TRBV18 and TRBJ1-2, with a tentative D call TRBD1 (5 bases). Between the trimmed V and J ends, which lost 3 bases and 5 bases, there was a span of 10 bases. CDR1 is KGHSH and CDR2 is LQKENI in the germline V gene. CDR3 length: 13 amino acids. The CDR3 here is CASSPSQGYGYTF. The DNA of the CDR3 is TGTGCCAGCTCACCCTCCCAGGGTTATGGCTACACCTTC.

The rearrangement uses TRBV5-5 and TRBJ2-7, with 8 bases matching TRBD2. This CDR3 region has 16 residues. Germline CDR1 SGHKS, CDR2 YYEKEE (reference sequence). The V segment lost 3 bases and the J segment 0 bases; nucleotides outside the gene matches: 8. CDR3 DNA sequence: TGTGCCAGCAGCTCTAGAACCAGCGGGAGCTCCTACGAGCAGTACTTC. Its protein is CASSSRTSGSSYEQYF.

The chain couples TRBV7-2 to TRBJ2-7; TRBD2 agrees at 10 bases. The CDR3 totals 15 residues. Germline lookup yields CDR1 SGHTA and CDR2 FQGNSA. V lost 5 bases and J lost 1; bases outside the gene matches: 5. CDR3 in DNA: TGTGCCAGCAGCCAGTCTAGCGGGAGTTCCTACGAGCAGTACTTC. This encodes CASSQSSGSSYEQYF. The variable domain in full, with the rest retrieved from reference TRBV7-2 and TRBJ2-7, is GAGVSQSPSNKVTEKGKDVELRCDPISGHTALYWYRQSLGQGLEFLIYFQGNSAPDKSGLPSDRFSAERTGGSVSTLTIQRTQQEDSAVYLCASSQSSGSSYEQYFGPGTRLTVT.

The CDR3 is CSVGDSTSQYF. In DNA, the CDR3 is TGCAGCGTTGGGGATTCTACGTCGCAGTACTTC. This chain uses TRBV29-1 with TRBJ2-7; no definite D call. The CDR3 is 11 residues long. Trimming shortened V by 4 bases and J by 9 bases, and 13 bases separated the two germline ends. Per germline, CDR1 SQVTM and CDR2 ANQGSEA.

The V call is TRBV6-4, the J call TRBJ1-4, with D perhaps TRBD1 (5 bases). CDR1 and CDR2 (germline): MRHNA, SNTAGT. V lost 3 bases to trimming and J lost 5 bases, with 13 bases between them. The CDR3 totals 15 residues. The CDR3 DNA reads as TGTGCCAGCAGTGAGTGGGGACCGAAGAATGAAAAACTGTTTTTT. The encoded protein is CASSEWGPKNEKLFF.

The rearrangement uses TRBV29-1 and TRBJ2-1; TRBD2 matches 7 bases. The CDR3 loop spans 12 amino acids. Germline CDR1 and CDR2: SQVTM and ANQGSEA. J lost 8 bases, V lost 7 bases, and 8 bases had no gene match. CDR3 protein: CSELARRDEQFF. The CDR3, as DNA: TGCAGCGAACTAGCGAGGCGCGATGAGCAGTTCTTC.

V and J are TRBV18 and TRBJ2-1, with 7 bases matching TRBD2. The CDR3 has 17 residues. Germline CDR1 KGHSH, CDR2 LQKENI. V trimming: 3 bases; J trimming: 10 bases; junction bases outside the gene matches: 18. CDR3 protein: CASSPSLADSDLGEQFF. CDR3 coding DNA: TGTGCCAGCTCACCGTCTCTAGCGGACTCTGACTTGGGGGAGCAGTTCTTC. The complete variable domain, with remaining parts taken from reference TRBV18 and TRBJ2-1, reads NAGVMQNPRHLVRRRGQEARLRCSPMKGHSHVYWYRQLPEEGLKFMVYLQKENIIDESGMPKERFSAEFPKEGPSILRIQQVVRGDSAAYFCASSPSLADSDLGEQFFGPGTRLTVL.

This rearrangement joins TRBV5-1 to TRBJ2-1, with 10 nucleotides matching TRBD2. Germline loops: CDR1 SGHRS, CDR2 YFSETQ. Trimming at V came to 3 bases and at J to 7 bases, leaving 7 bases not matched to a gene. The CDR3 extends over 15 amino acids. Here the CDR3 DNA reads TGCGCCAGCAGCTCGGGGACTAGCGCGACAAATGAGCAGTTCTTC. Amino acid sequence: CASSSGTSATNEQFF.

The rearrangement uses TRBV4-2 and TRBJ2-1, with 14 nucleotides matching TRBD2. Germline V CDR1 and CDR2: LGHNA, YNFKEQ. V lost 2 bases and J lost 8; bases outside the gene matches: 11. CDR3 length: 18 residues. The CDR3 spells CASSQTGLAGALGDEQFF. Here the CDR3 DNA reads TGTGCCAGCAGCCAAACGGGACTAGCGGGAGCCCTCGGAGATGAGCAGTTCTTC.

For the CDR3, the DNA is TGTGCCAGCGGCTGGAGGTTACTGACCGGGGAGCTGTTTTTT. Amino acids: CASGWRLLTGELFF. This chain connects TRBV6-4 to TRBJ2-2; tentative D call: TRBD2 (5 bases). CDR1 is MRHNA and CDR2 is SNTAGT in the germline V gene. This CDR3 comprises 14 residues. Trimming cost V 8 bases and J 5 bases, with 15 bases left between them.

V usage is TRBV5-6 and J usage is TRBJ2-3; maybe TRBD2 (6 bases). Germline values: CDR1 SGHDT, CDR2 YYEEEE. V lost 4 bases and J lost 4, with 22 bases in between. This CDR3 has 17 amino acids. CDR3 nucleotide sequence: TGTGCCAGCAGCCGACTCGGCGGGGCCTCCTCCCCAGATACGCAGTATTTT. This codes for CASSRLGGASSPDTQYF.

The V gene is TRBV19, the J gene TRBJ2-1; no reliable D call. Germline lookup yields CDR1 LNHDA and CDR2 SQIVND (reference sequence). There are 13 residues in the CDR3. V lost 5 bases and J lost 3, with 8 bases in between. This CDR3 is CASSQRSYNEQFF. In DNA form, the CDR3 reads TGTGCCAGTAGTCAGCGCAGCTACAATGAGCAGTTCTTC.

The CDR3 protein is CASTVGTSSYEQYF. Written as DNA, the CDR3 is TGTGCCAGCACGGTAGGTACAAGCTCCTACGAGCAGTACTTC. The chain carries TRBV28 and TRBJ2-7; D uncertain. V dropped 7 bases and J dropped 0 bases, with 13 bases sitting between them. Germline V gene sequence: CDR1 MDHEN, CDR2 SYDVKM. CDR3 size: 14 residues.

The V gene is TRBV7-2, the J gene TRBJ2-3; tentatively, D is TRBD2 (6 bases). Germline CDR1 and CDR2: SGHTA and FQGNSA. This CDR3 comprises 16 residues. V lost 2 bases and J lost 6, with 18 bases in between. The CDR3 sequence is CASSLNSGLGGDTQYF. The CDR3 nucleotides read TGTGCCAGCAGCTTAAATTCCGGACTTGGAGGGGATACGCAGTATTTT.

The chain recombines TRBV9 with TRBJ2-1; 9 bases fit TRBD2. CDR1 is SGDLS, CDR2 YYNGEE, per germline. This CDR3 contains 16 residues. The V segment lost 0 bases and the J segment 10 bases; nucleotides outside the gene matches: 11. CDR3: CASSVGGGRAQEEQFF. CDR3 DNA: TGTGCCAGCAGCGTAGGTGGCGGGAGGGCCCAGGAGGAGCAGTTCTTC.

CDR3 nucleotides: TGTGCCAGCAGCTTAGTTGCAGGAGCCTCTGGAAACACCATATATTTT. It encodes CASSLVAGASGNTIYF. This sequence joins TRBV7-9 and TRBJ1-3; the D is unclear. CDR1 and CDR2 from the germline V gene are SEHNR and FQNEAQ (reference sequence). V was pared by 1 base and J by 0 bases, with 10 bases between. CDR3 length: 16 amino acids.

This clone appeared once. This chain uses TRBV6-1 with TRBJ2-4; D uncertain. The CDR3 sequence is 14 residues long. Germline V gene lookup returns CDR1 MNHNS and CDR2 SASEGT. V lost 6 bases and J 3 bases, leaving 12 bases between the germline ends. The CDR3 loop reads CASRDRANKNIQYF. CDR3 DNA: TGTGCCAGCAGAGACCGGGCCAACAAAAACATTCAGTACTTC.